This T cell receptor (beta chain) was recorded in a study of blood T cell repertoires in COVID-19. In the study overall: The United States, Italy and Spain provided the acute and convalescent COVID-19 samples. T cells, B-cell-depleted T cells, or PBMCs provided the cDNA or gDNA that served as material.

How the authors handled the data: Nucleated cell counts were estimated from reference gene primer amplification. Using immunoSEQ multiplex PCR, the repertoire was profiled, and TCRdb retains in-frame clones only, with some absent. That table is the source of V, J and clone size, and D and trimming were worked out from the DNA. This sample yields roughly 140,000 clones, of which just under 90% are seen a single time; roughly 4% belongs to the top ten. Germline CDR1 is MNHEY and CDR2 is SMNVEV (reference sequence). V shed 6 bases and J shed 4 bases, with 12 bases lying between them. This CDR3 contains 14 residues.

The V gene is TRBV27, the J gene TRBJ1-4; D gene uncertain. Sequenced sample: peripheral blood. This receptor was taken from a woman in her forties with acute or convalescent COVID-19. The CDR3 loop reads CASSPNPGNEKLFF. For the CDR3, the DNA is TGTGCCAGCAGCCCCAATCCCGGTAATGAAAAACTGTTTTTT.